This section outlines one T cell receptor (beta chain) sequence together with its context. This sample was included in a study of blood T cell repertoires in COVID-19. The CDR3 spans 12 residues. V lost 4 bases to trimming and J lost 10 bases, with 11 bases between them. Original data processing: Estimates of nucleated cell counts were drawn from the amplification of reference gene primers. Sequencing was performed with immunoSEQ multiplex PCR; in TCRdb, only in-frame clones are kept and a portion is missing. The D gene and trimming were derived from the DNA, and the V and J assignments and clone size from that table. The profile shows 200,000 to 250,000 clones, around 84% of them singletons.

The sample taken for sequencing was peripheral blood. This chain joins TRBV12-3 or TRBV12-4 and TRBJ1-5; D not certain. The clonotype originates from a man aged 50 or older who had recovered from COVID-19. The CDR3 sequence is CASSSTGSPQHF. DNA for the CDR3: TGTGCCAGCAGTTCCACGGGGAGTCCCCAGCATTTT.